The 27 T cell receptor beta chains below come from one sample, sequenced in a study of T cells in Graves' hyperthyroidism and ophthalmopathy. The CDR3 regions of TCR beta were amplified from RNA transcripts. HTBI primers drove first-round RT-PCR of the TCR CDR3. One entry per CDR3 protein results from TCRdb running MiXCR on the multiplex PCR reads. The sample includes a few hundred thousand distinct CDR3 sequences, about 20% seen only once; the top ten take under 55%. Sequences were obtained from blood. The receptors derive from a woman in her forties or fifties with Graves' hyperthyroidism.

This chain joins TRBV28 and TRBJ2-7; 9 positions match TRBD2. The CDR3 runs to 15 residues. Germline lookup yields CDR1 MDHEN and CDR2 SYDVKM. V dropped 8 bases and J dropped 3; count of bases not matched to a gene: 11. In DNA form, the CDR3 reads TGTGCCAGCGGCCCCGGACTAGCGAAAAACTACGAGCAGTACTTC. This encodes CASGPGLAKNYEQYF.

This clonotype was observed a few times. The chain is built from TRBV5-1 and TRBJ2-1; TRBD2 agrees at 12 bases. Germline V gives CDR1 SGHRS, CDR2 YFSETQ. V shed 4 bases, J shed 8 bases, and the junction held 4 bases outside the gene matches. This CDR3 spans 14 amino acids. CDR3 loop: CASSLRTSGDEQFF. CDR3 nucleotide sequence: TGCGCCAGCAGCCTTAGGACTAGCGGGGATGAGCAGTTCTTC.

Worth noting for this clonotype: A read error may explain this, as a much larger clone is one base away. The chain carries TRBV6-1 and TRBJ2-1; 8 bases align to TRBD2. V dropped 3 bases and J dropped 11; count of bases not matched to a gene: 12. Germline CDR1 MNHNS, CDR2 SASEGT. The CDR3 has 15 amino acids. The CDR3 is CASSDRLARGNQQFF. The CDR3 DNA reads TGTGCCAGCAGTGACAGACTAGCGCGGGGAAATCAGCAGTTCTTC.

Regarding this clonotype: Possible read error: a much larger clone is one base away. The V gene is TRBV30, the J gene TRBJ1-2; D is undetermined. The germline V gene encodes CDR1 GTSNPN and CDR2 SVGIG (reference sequence). This CDR3 contains 12 residues. Between the trimmed V and J ends, which lost 8 bases and 0 bases, there was a span of 10 bases. For the CDR3, the DNA is TGTGCCCACAGCGTGACTAACTATGGCTACACCTTC. It is translated as CAHSVTNYGYTF.

This clonotype was detected only a few times. J is TRBJ1-1 and V is TRBV18; perhaps TRBD1 as D (5 bases). The CDR3 contains 16 residues. V dropped 3 bases and J dropped 0 bases, with 14 bases sitting between them. CDR1 is KGHSH and CDR2 is LQKENI in the germline V gene. The CDR3 here is CASSPAGAELNTEAFF. The DNA for the CDR3 is TGTGCCAGCTCACCCGCCGGGGCGGAGTTGAACACTGAAGCTTTCTTT.

Concerning this clonotype itself: One end of the junction varies from germline; a read error may be responsible. DNA for the CDR3: TGTGGCAGCAGTGCAGGGGGCAGCTATGGCTACACCTTC. This gives the protein CGSSAGGSYGYTF. V usage is TRBV6-1 and J usage is TRBJ1-2, with 8 bases that match TRBD1. Germline-derived CDR1 and CDR2 are MNHNS and SASEGT. This CDR3 region has 13 residues.

This clonotype was picked up a small number of times. This rearrangement joins TRBV20-1 to TRBJ2-1; no definite D call. Germline lookup yields CDR1 DFQATT and CDR2 SNEGSKA (reference sequence). The CDR3 extends over 11 amino acids. V lost 6 bases, J lost 8 bases, and 11 bases lay in between. The CDR3 loop reads CSAHDGDEQFF. The CDR3 region has the DNA TGCAGTGCCCATGATGGTGATGAGCAGTTCTTC.

This clonotype was seen many times. The rearrangement joins TRBV2 to TRBJ1-4, with TRBD1 identical over 8 bases. V shed 6 bases, J shed 8 bases, and the junction held 8 bases outside the gene matches. Germline V gene data show CDR1 as SNHLY and CDR2 as FYNNEI. This CDR3 comprises 14 residues. In nucleotides, the CDR3 is TGTGCCAGCAGGATAACAGGGGGTCGGGAAAAACTGTTTTTT. Protein: CASRITGGREKLFF.

This clonotype has ten or more counts. The V call is TRBV18, the J call TRBJ1-1; D call uncertain. Germline CDR1 reads KGHSH; CDR2 reads LQKENI. The CDR3 extends over 14 amino acids. V lost 0 bases and J lost 2, with 7 bases in between. The CDR3 spells CASSPPSSNTEAFF. The CDR3 DNA reads TGTGCCAGCTCACCACCGTCCAGCAACACTGAAGCTTTCTTT.

This clonotype appeared many times. The chain has TRBV6-1 and TRBJ2-3; 10 positions agree with TRBD1. This CDR3 comprises 14 residues. Losses at the gene ends were 3 bases for V and 6 bases for J; bases not matched to a gene: 3. From germline, CDR1 is MNHNS and CDR2 SASEGT. CDR3 protein: CASSDRDRGDTQYF. The DNA for the CDR3 is TGTGCCAGCAGTGACCGGGACAGGGGTGATACGCAGTATTTT.

The V gene is TRBV5-5, the J gene TRBJ2-5, with 13 nucleotides matching TRBD2. This CDR3 is 18 amino acids long. J gave up 5 bases and V 0 bases, and 10 bases lay outside the gene matches. Looked up from germline, CDR1 is SGHKS and CDR2 is YYEKEE (reference sequence). CDR3: CASSLGLAGGRLRETQYF. DNA for the CDR3: TGTGCCAGCAGCTTGGGACTAGCGGGGGGACGCCTGCGGGAGACCCAGTACTTC.

This clonotype was seen a few times. V usage is TRBV6-1 and J usage is TRBJ2-3; 7 bases line up with TRBD2. Germline CDR1 and CDR2: MNHNS and SASEGT. CDR3 size: 15 residues. Losses at the gene ends were 3 bases for V and 5 bases for J; bases not matched to a gene: 8. The CDR3 here is CASSDDGGSVDTQYF. The CDR3 DNA follows: TGTGCCAGCAGTGACGACGGGGGGAGTGTAGATACGCAGTATTTT.

This clonotype was recorded a few times. The chain couples TRBV20-1 to TRBJ1-4, with no clear D. The CDR3 has 14 amino acids. The germline V gene has CDR1 DFQATT and CDR2 SNEGSKA (reference sequence). V dropped 5 bases and J dropped 2 bases, with 12 bases sitting between them. CDR3 nucleotide sequence: TGCAGTGCTGGGGAGCCCCCTACTAATGAAAAACTGTTTTTT. It codes for CSAGEPPTNEKLFF.

This clonotype was found a few times. The chain couples TRBV6-2 or TRBV6-3 to TRBJ1-2, with a possible D match to TRBD1 (5 bases). The germline V gene has CDR1 MNHEY and CDR2 SVGEGT. The germline V and J ends were trimmed by 7 bases and 4 bases, with 16 bases remaining between them. The CDR3 sequence is 14 residues long. In nucleotides, the CDR3 is TGTGCCAGCACCCCGCTTTGGGGCGGCTATGGCTACACCTTC. Its protein is CASTPLWGGYGYTF.

This clonotype was recorded many times. The CDR3 DNA reads TGCGCCAGCAGGCCGGGACAGGGGTACAATGAGCAGTTCTTC. Protein product: CASRPGQGYNEQFF. This rearrangement joins TRBV5-1 to TRBJ2-1; 10 bases fit TRBD1. CDR1 is SGHRS, CDR2 YFSETQ, per germline. The CDR3 consists of 14 residues. The junction had 3 bases not matched to a gene; V was cut back by 5 bases and J by 4 bases.

The chain employs TRBV3-1 and TRBJ2-7; 8 nucleotides align to TRBD2. Germline CDR1 reads LGHDT; CDR2 reads YNNKEL (reference sequence). CDR3 length: 15 amino acids. J gave up 2 bases and V 4 bases, and 7 bases lay outside the gene matches. The CDR3 DNA is TGTGCCAGCAGCCTTCGCAGTAGCGGGACCTACGAGCAGTACTTC. It yields the protein CASSLRSSGTYEQYF.

This clonotype has more than one count but fewer than ten. J is TRBJ2-1 and V is TRBV5-1; TRBD2 might be the D (5 bases). The CDR3 consists of 16 residues. The germline CDR1 and CDR2 sequences are SGHRS and YFSETQ. Trimming took 5 bases from V and 0 from J, leaving 15 bases between them. This CDR3 is CASRGWGAHSYNEQFF. In DNA form, the CDR3 reads TGCGCCAGCAGAGGGTGGGGAGCACACTCCTACAATGAGCAGTTCTTC. Full variable domain (rest looked up from reference TRBV5-1 and TRBJ2-1): KAGVTQTPRYLIKTRGQQVTLSCSPISGHRSVSWYQQTPGQGLQFLFEYFSETQRNKGNFPGRFSGRQFSNSRSEMNVSTLELGDSALYLCASRGWGAHSYNEQFFGPGTRLTVL.

This clonotype was picked up many times. The chain is built from TRBV6-6 and TRBJ2-1, with a weak D call TRBD1 (6 bases). Germline V gives CDR1 MNHNY, CDR2 SVGAGI (reference sequence). The CDR3 has 13 amino acids. V lost 1 base and J lost 7, with 8 bases in between. CDR3 nucleotides: TGTGCCAGCAGTTACTACAGGGAGAATGAGCAGTTCTTC. It codes for CASSYYRENEQFF.

This clonotype was found many times. The chain recombines TRBV2 with TRBJ2-7; TRBD2 aligns across 7 bases. Germline CDR1 SNHLY, CDR2 FYNNEI. CDR3 length: 18 amino acids. J lost 7 bases, V lost 6 bases, and 24 bases had no gene match. CDR3 bases: TGTGCCAGCAGCTCCCCTAGCGGACCATTACCCCCCTCTCGGGAGCAGTACTTC. Translation gives CASSSPSGPLPPSREQYF. The variable domain in full, with the rest retrieved from reference TRBV2 and TRBJ2-7, is EPEVTQTPSHQVTQMGQEVILRCVPISNHLYFYWYRQILGQKVEFLVSFYNNEISEKSEIFDDQFSVERPDGSNFTLKIRSTKLEDSAMYFCASSSPSGPLPPSREQYFGPGTRLTVT.

This sequence joins TRBV28 and TRBJ2-7; no firm D call. Germline V gene lookup returns CDR1 MDHEN and CDR2 SYDVKM. The CDR3 is 12 amino acids. V shed 2 bases and J shed 2 bases, with 4 bases lying between them. CDR3 nucleotide sequence: TGTGCCAGCAGTTTAGATGCCTACGAGCAGTACTTC. Translated, it gives CASSLDAYEQYF.

Ten or more counts support this clonotype. The genes are TRBV7-8 and TRBJ2-5, with TRBD2 matching 15 bases. The CDR3 is made up of 16 amino acids. CDR1 is SGHVS, CDR2 FQNEAQ, per germline. Losses at the gene ends were 4 bases for V and 5 bases for J; bases not matched to a gene: 5. The chain's CDR3 is CASSSRTSGGAETQYF. DNA of the CDR3: TGTGCCAGCAGCTCCCGGACTAGCGGGGGGGCCGAGACCCAGTACTTC.

This clonotype came up many times. The V and J genes are TRBV29-1 and TRBJ2-1; TRBD2 aligns across 11 bases. The ends lost 4 bases at V and 8 bases at J; junction bases unmatched: 10. The V gene's germline CDR1 is SQVTM and CDR2 ANQGSEA. This CDR3 contains 15 residues. The CDR3 sequence: CSVVLAGAPGHEQFF. The CDR3 nucleotides read TGCAGCGTTGTACTAGCGGGAGCGCCGGGCCATGAGCAGTTCTTC.

The J gene is TRBJ1-2, the V gene TRBV15; 7 nucleotides align to TRBD1. The V gene's germline CDR1 is LNHNV and CDR2 YYDKDF (reference sequence). CDR3 size: 12 residues. V lost 2 bases, J lost 7 bases, and 1 base stayed unmatched. The CDR3 is CATSRQGGGYTF. The CDR3 bases are TGTGCCACCAGCAGACAGGGGGGTGGCTACACCTTC.

In the case of this clonotype: A much larger clone is a single base away; this may be a read error. The genes are TRBV30 and TRBJ2-3; TRBD1 aligns across 9 bases. Trimming took 4 bases from V and 8 from J; bases not matched to a gene: 10. Germline CDR1 is GTSNPN and CDR2 is SVGIG (reference sequence). The CDR3 runs to 14 residues. The CDR3 loop is CAWNPGQGGGTQYF. The CDR3 DNA sequence: TGTGCCTGGAACCCGGGACAGGGAGGAGGTACGCAGTATTTT.

The chain recombines TRBV25-1 with TRBJ2-3, with TRBD2 matching 10 bases. CDR3 length equals 18 residues. CDR1 is MGHDK, CDR2 SYGVNS, per germline. Germline trimming cut 4 bases from V and 2 bases from J; bases unmatched to any gene: 12. CDR3 loop: CASSGLAGAAPNTDTQYF. In DNA form, the CDR3 reads TGTGCCAGCAGTGGGCTAGCGGGGGCCGCTCCAAACACAGATACGCAGTATTTT.

Only a few counts were recorded for this clonotype. This chain connects TRBV30 to TRBJ2-3; D uncertain. Germline-derived CDR1 and CDR2 are GTSNPN and SVGIG (reference sequence). The CDR3 runs to 11 residues. Between the trimmed V and J ends, which lost 7 bases and 2 bases, there was a span of 7 bases. CDR3 sequence: CAFSYTDTQYF. The CDR3 DNA follows: TGTGCCTTTTCCTACACAGATACGCAGTATTTT.

This clonotype has just a few counts. The V call is TRBV3-1, the J call TRBJ2-4; 7 nucleotides line up with TRBD1. This CDR3 region has 14 residues. Trimming at V came to 4 bases and at J to 6 bases, leaving 6 bases not matched to a gene. In germline, CDR1 is LGHDT, CDR2 YNNKEL (reference sequence). The CDR3: CASSLRTGINIQYF. Written as DNA, the CDR3 is TGTGCCAGCAGCCTACGGACAGGAATAAACATTCAGTACTTC.